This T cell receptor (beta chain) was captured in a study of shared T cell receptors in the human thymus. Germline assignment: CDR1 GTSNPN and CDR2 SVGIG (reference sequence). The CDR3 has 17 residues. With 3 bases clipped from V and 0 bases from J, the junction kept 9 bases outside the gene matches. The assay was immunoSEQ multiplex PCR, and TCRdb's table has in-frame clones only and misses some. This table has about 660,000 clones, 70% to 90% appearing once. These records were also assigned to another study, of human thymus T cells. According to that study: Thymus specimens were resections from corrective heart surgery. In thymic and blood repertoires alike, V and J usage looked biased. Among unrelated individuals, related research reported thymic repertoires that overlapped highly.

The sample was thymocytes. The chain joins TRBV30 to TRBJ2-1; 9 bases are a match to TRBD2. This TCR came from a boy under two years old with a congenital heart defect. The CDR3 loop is CAWREPFSGSSYNEQFF. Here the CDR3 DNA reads TGTGCCTGGAGGGAACCATTTAGCGGGAGCTCCTACAATGAGCAGTTCTTC. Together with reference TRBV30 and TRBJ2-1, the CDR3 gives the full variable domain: SQTIHQWPATLVQPVGSPLSLECTVEGTSNPNLYWYRQAAGRGLQLLFYSVGIGQISSEVPQNLSASRPQDRQFILSSKKLLLSDSGFYLCAWREPFSGSSYNEQFFGPGTRLTVL.